This TCR beta chain was retrieved from a study of cytotoxic CD8 clonotypes in ibrutinib-treated CLL. The table came from immunoSEQ multiplex PCR; TCRdb's copy has only in-frame clones and leaves some out. The sample has tens of thousands of clones, 45% to 65% seen once. Study-wide findings and caveats: Clonality showed a rise at ibrutinib response that reversed toward baseline at progression.

Germline CDR1 and CDR2: SGHRS and YFSETQ. The CDR3 consists of 16 residues. The V and J ends lost 2 bases and 6 bases respectively, with 19 bases between them. Points on this clone: What it recognizes is unknown.

The TCR originated in a human donor with chronic lymphocytic leukemia. The specimen comprised PBMCs, sampled after 12 months of ibrutinib treatment. J is TRBJ2-3 and V is TRBV5-1; a possible D gene is TRBD2 (5 bases). The DNA of the CDR3 is TGCGCCAGCAGCTTAGACGTTCGGATCACGGGGGATACGCAGTATTTT. Translating it yields CASSLDVRITGDTQYF.